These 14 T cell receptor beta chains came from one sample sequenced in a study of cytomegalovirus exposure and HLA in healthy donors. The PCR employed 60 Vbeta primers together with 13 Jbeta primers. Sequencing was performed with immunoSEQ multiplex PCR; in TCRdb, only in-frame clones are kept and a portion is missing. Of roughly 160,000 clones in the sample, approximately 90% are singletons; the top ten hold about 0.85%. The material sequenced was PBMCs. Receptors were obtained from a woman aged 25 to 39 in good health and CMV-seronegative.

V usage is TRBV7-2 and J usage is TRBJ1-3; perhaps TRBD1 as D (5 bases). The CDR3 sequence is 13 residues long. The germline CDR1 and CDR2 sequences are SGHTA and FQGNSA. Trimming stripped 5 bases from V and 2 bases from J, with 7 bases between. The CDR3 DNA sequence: TGTGCCAGCAGCCCAGGGACTGGAAACACCATATATTTT. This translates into CASSPGTGNTIYF.

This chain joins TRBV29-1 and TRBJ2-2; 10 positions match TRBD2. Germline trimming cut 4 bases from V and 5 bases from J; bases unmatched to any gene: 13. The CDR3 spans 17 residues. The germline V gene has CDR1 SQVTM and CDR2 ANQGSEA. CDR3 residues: CSVAMLAGVFNTGELFF. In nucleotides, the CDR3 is TGCAGCGTTGCAATGCTAGCGGGAGTATTTAATACCGGGGAGCTGTTTTTT.

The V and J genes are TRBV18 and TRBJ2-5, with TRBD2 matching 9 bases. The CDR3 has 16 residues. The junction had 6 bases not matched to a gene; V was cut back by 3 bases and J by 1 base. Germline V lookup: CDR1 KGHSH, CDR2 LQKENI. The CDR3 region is CASSPTLLAGQETQYF. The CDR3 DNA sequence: TGTGCCAGCTCACCGACCCTACTAGCGGGCCAAGAGACCCAGTACTTC. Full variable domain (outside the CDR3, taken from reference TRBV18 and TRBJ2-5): NAGVMQNPRHLVRRRGQEARLRCSPMKGHSHVYWYRQLPEEGLKFMVYLQKENIIDESGMPKERFSAEFPKEGPSILRIQQVVRGDSAAYFCASSPTLLAGQETQYFGPGTRLLVL.

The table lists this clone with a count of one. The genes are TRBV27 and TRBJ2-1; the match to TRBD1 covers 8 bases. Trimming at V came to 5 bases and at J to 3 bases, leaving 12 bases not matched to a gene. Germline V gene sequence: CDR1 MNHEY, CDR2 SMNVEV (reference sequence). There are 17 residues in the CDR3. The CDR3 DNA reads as TGTGCCAGCAGTCCTTGGGGACAGGATTCCGTCTACAATGAGCAGTTCTTC. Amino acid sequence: CASSPWGQDSVYNEQFF.

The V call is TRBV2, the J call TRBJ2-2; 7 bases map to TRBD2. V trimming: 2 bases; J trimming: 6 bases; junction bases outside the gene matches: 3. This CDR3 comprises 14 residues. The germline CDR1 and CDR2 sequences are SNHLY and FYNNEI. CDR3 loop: CASSEFGGAGELFF. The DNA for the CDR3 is TGTGCCAGCAGTGAATTTGGGGGGGCCGGGGAGCTGTTTTTT.

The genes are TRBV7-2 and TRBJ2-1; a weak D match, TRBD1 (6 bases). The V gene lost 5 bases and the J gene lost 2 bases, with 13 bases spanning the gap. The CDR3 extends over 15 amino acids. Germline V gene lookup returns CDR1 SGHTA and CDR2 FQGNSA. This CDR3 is CASSRFGGAYNEQFF. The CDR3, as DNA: TGTGCCAGCAGCCGTTTTGGGGGCGCCTACAATGAGCAGTTCTTC.

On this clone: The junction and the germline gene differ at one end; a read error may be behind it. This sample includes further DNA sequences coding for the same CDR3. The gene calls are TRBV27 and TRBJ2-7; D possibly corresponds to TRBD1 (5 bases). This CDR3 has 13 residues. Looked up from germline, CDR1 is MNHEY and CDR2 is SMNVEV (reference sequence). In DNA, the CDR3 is TGTGCCAGCAGCTTATCGACAGAATACGAGCAGTACTTC. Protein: CASSLSTEYEQYF.

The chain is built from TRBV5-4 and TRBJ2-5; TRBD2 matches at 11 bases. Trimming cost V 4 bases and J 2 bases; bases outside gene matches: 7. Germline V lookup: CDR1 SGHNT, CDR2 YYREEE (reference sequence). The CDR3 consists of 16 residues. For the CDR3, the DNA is TGTGCCAGCAGCGCCTTGGGACTAGCGGTTCAAGAGACCCAGTACTTC. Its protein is CASSALGLAVQETQYF.

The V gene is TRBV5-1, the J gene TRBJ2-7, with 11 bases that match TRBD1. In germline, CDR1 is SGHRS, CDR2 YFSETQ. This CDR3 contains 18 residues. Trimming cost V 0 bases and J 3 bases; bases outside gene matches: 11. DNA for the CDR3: TGCGCCAGCAGCTTGGCCGCCGGTTACGGGACAGGGGGCTACGAGCAGTACTTC. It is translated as CASSLAAGYGTGGYEQYF.

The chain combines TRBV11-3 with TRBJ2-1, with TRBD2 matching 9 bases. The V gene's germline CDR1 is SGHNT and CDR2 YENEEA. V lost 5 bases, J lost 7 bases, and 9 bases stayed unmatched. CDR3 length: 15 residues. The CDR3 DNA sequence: TGTGCCAGCAGCCGAGCGGGAGGCCACAAAAATGAGCAGTTCTTC. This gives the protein CASSRAGGHKNEQFF.

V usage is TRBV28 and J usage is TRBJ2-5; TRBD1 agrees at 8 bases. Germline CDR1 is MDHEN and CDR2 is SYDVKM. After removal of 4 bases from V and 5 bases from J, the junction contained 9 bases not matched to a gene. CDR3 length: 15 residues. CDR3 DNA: TGTGCCAGCAGTTCTCAGGGGGCCGGGTGGGAGACCCAGTACTTC. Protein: CASSSQGAGWETQYF.

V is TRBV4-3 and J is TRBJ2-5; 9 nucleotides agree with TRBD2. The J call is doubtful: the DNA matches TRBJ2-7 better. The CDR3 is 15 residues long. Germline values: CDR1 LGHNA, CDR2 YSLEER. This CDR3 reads CASSQDTSGYYEQYF. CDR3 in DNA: TGCGCCAGCAGCCAAGATACTAGCGGGTATTACGAGCAGTACTTC.

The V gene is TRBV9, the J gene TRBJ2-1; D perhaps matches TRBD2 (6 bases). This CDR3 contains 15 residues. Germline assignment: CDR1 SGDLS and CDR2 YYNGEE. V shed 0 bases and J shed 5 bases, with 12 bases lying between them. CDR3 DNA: TGTGCCAGCAGCGTAGCACCTAGCGAGGACAATGAGCAGTTCTTC. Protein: CASSVAPSEDNEQFF.

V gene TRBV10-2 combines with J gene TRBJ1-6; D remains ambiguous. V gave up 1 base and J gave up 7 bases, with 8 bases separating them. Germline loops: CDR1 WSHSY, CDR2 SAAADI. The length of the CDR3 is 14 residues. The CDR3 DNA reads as TGCGCCAGCAGTGAGTGGAGGCTCAATTCACCCCTCCACTTT. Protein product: CASSEWRLNSPLHF.